This T cell receptor beta chain originates from a study of T cells in Graves' hyperthyroidism and ophthalmopathy. Study outcomes and limitations: Researchers found most expanded thyroid clonotypes above 0.001 in blood as well. Ophthalmopathy onset followed model prediction by a median about 6.5 months.

In this sample, this clonotype turned up many times. The antigen remains undetermined. Germline-derived CDR1 and CDR2 are SNHLY and FYNNEI. The ends were cut back, 2 bases at V and 10 bases at J, with 12 bases in the middle. The CDR3 runs to 14 residues. Using RNA transcripts as the source, TCR beta CDR3 regions were amplified. The HTBI primer set drove a first-round RT-PCR of the TCR CDR3. TCRdb re-analysed the multiplex PCR reads in MiXCR, keeping a single row per CDR3 protein. In the table there are 300,000 to 450,000 distinct CDR3 sequences, 13% to 15% of which are singletons. J is TRBJ1-6 and V is TRBV2; the D gene is possibly TRBD1 (5 bases). This receptor was taken from a woman between 25 and 40 years old with Graves' ophthalmopathy. Sequenced input: blood. DNA for the CDR3: TGTGCCAGCAGTGAAAGAGGGGTAGGCTCACCCCTCCACTTT. Translating it yields CASSERGVGSPLHF.